These T cell receptor beta chains were read from a single sample in a study of shared T cell receptors in the human thymus. This table comes from immunoSEQ multiplex PCR, and its TCRdb copy is limited to in-frame clones, with some not included. The table records hundreds of thousands of clones, over 75% of them present only once. This same sample was also part of a study on human thymus T cells.

The sample was thymocytes. All receptors come from a boy in the first two years of life with a congenital heart defect. Each CDR3 is given with its conserved first and last residue. Fields, in order: J gene, clone size, V gene, D gene, CDR3 DNA, CDR3 protein. D genes are given only for firm matches. Expanded clones get a size class; other rows say once, few or many, or leave the size out.

j_call: TRBJ2-7
clone_size: -
v_call: TRBV5-1
d_call: -
cdr3_nt: TGCGCCAGCAGCCGGGGATTAACATCGGGGGAGCAGTACTTC
cdr3_aa: CASSRGLTSGEQYF

j_call: TRBJ1-4
clone_size: -
v_call: TRBV27
d_call: -
cdr3_nt: TGTGCCAGCAGTTTTACCGGGTCCTCGAATGAAAAACTGTTTTTT
cdr3_aa: CASSFTGSSNEKLFF

j_call: TRBJ2-1
clone_size: -
v_call: TRBV12-5
d_call: -
cdr3_nt: TGTGCTAGTGGTTTGATCGGACAGTACAATGAGCAGTTCTTC
cdr3_aa: CASGLIGQYNEQFF

j_call: TRBJ2-1
clone_size: -
v_call: TRBV11-2
d_call: -
cdr3_nt: TGTGCCAGCAGCCAGGGGCAGGGCCCTCGAGGATCCTACAATGAGCAGTTCTTC
cdr3_aa: CASSQGQGPRGSYNEQFF

j_call: TRBJ2-7
clone_size: -
v_call: TRBV6-6
d_call: -
cdr3_nt: TGTGCCAGCAGTCCCGGTAGTCCGGGCTACGAGCAGTACTTC
cdr3_aa: CASSPGSPGYEQYF

j_call: TRBJ2-7
clone_size: -
v_call: TRBV2
d_call: -
cdr3_nt: TGTGCCAGCAGTCTTCTCTACGAGCAGTACTTC
cdr3_aa: CASSLLYEQYF

j_call: TRBJ1-5
clone_size: -
v_call: TRBV25-1
d_call: -
cdr3_nt: TGTGCCAGCAGTGGGGCAGGGGGCAATCAGCCCCAGCATTTT
cdr3_aa: CASSGAGGNQPQHF

j_call: TRBJ1-4
clone_size: -
v_call: TRBV5-1
d_call: TRBD1
cdr3_nt: TGCGCCAGCAGCCCCAAAGACAGGGCCGATAATGAAAAACTGTTTTTT
cdr3_aa: CASSPKDRADNEKLFF

j_call: TRBJ2-2
clone_size: -
v_call: TRBV27
d_call: -
cdr3_nt: TGTGCCACCAAAGTAGGGGCCGGGGAGCTGTTTTTT
cdr3_aa: CATKVGAGELFF

j_call: TRBJ2-1
clone_size: -
v_call: TRBV10-2
d_call: TRBD2
cdr3_nt: TGCGCCAGCAGTGAGATCGGCGGGAGTGATGAGCAGTTCTTC
cdr3_aa: CASSEIGGSDEQFF

j_call: TRBJ2-1
clone_size: -
v_call: TRBV6-5
d_call: -
cdr3_nt: TGTGCCAGCAGTAATCGACTACGAGGCACTGAGCAGTTCTTC
cdr3_aa: CASSNRLRGTEQFF

j_call: TRBJ2-7
clone_size: -
v_call: TRBV10-1
d_call: TRBD2
cdr3_nt: TGCGCCAGCAGTGAGTCTGAGCGGGAGGGCCCAGACGAGCAGTACTTC
cdr3_aa: CASSESEREGPDEQYF

j_call: TRBJ2-7
clone_size: -
v_call: TRBV19
d_call: -
cdr3_nt: TGTGCCAGTAGTGAGGGGCAGGGCCAACAGGGTTCGTTCTACGAGCAGTACTTC
cdr3_aa: CASSEGQGQQGSFYEQYF

j_call: TRBJ1-2
clone_size: -
v_call: TRBV19
d_call: -
cdr3_nt: TGTGCCAGTAGTCTCGCGACAGGCCGAGCTAACTATGGCTACACCTTC
cdr3_aa: CASSLATGRANYGYTF

j_call: TRBJ1-3
clone_size: -
v_call: TRBV28
d_call: -
cdr3_nt: TGTGCCAGCAGTTCCACAGGGTCTGGAAACACCATATATTTT
cdr3_aa: CASSSTGSGNTIYF

j_call: TRBJ1-5
clone_size: -
v_call: TRBV19
d_call: TRBD1
cdr3_nt: TGTGCCAGTAGTGTAGGACAGGGAGTTAGACAGCCCCAGCATTTT
cdr3_aa: CASSVGQGVRQPQHF

j_call: TRBJ2-1
clone_size: -
v_call: TRBV10-1
d_call: TRBD2
cdr3_nt: TGCGCCAGCAGCAGGGGGACTAGCGGGAGGTTCCGTAGCAATGAGCAGTTCTTC
cdr3_aa: CASSRGTSGRFRSNEQFF

j_call: TRBJ2-4
clone_size: -
v_call: TRBV14
d_call: -
cdr3_nt: TGTGCCAGCAGCCAAACGAGGGGGAGGGAAAACATTCAGTACTTC
cdr3_aa: CASSQTRGRENIQYF

j_call: TRBJ2-1
clone_size: -
v_call: TRBV29-1
d_call: TRBD2
cdr3_nt: TGCAGCGTTGCCCCGGGGCGGGAGTGGTCCAATGAGCAGTTCTTC
cdr3_aa: CSVAPGREWSNEQFF

j_call: TRBJ2-1
clone_size: -
v_call: TRBV28
d_call: -
cdr3_nt: TGTGCCAGCCGAACGGGATCAGGTTACAATGAGCAGTTCTTC
cdr3_aa: CASRTGSGYNEQFF

j_call: TRBJ2-3
clone_size: -
v_call: TRBV18
d_call: TRBD2
cdr3_nt: TGTGCCAGCTCACCTCGGGGGCTAGCGGGAAGGATAAGAGATACGCAGTATTTT
cdr3_aa: CASSPRGLAGRIRDTQYF

j_call: TRBJ2-7
clone_size: -
v_call: TRBV14
d_call: TRBD2
cdr3_nt: TGTGCCAGCAGCCAAGACCCAGCCTCGGGGGGCGAGCAGTACTTC
cdr3_aa: CASSQDPASGGEQYF

j_call: TRBJ2-1
clone_size: -
v_call: TRBV7-9
d_call: TRBD1
cdr3_nt: TGTGCCAGCAGCTTAGCGTTTGACAGGGGTTTAAATGAGCAGTTCTTC
cdr3_aa: CASSLAFDRGLNEQFF

j_call: TRBJ2-7
clone_size: -
v_call: TRBV10-1
d_call: TRBD1
cdr3_nt: TGCGCCAGCAGCGCGGATGAAGACAGGGCCTACGAGCAGTACTTC
cdr3_aa: CASSADEDRAYEQYF

j_call: TRBJ2-7
clone_size: -
v_call: TRBV6-5
d_call: -
cdr3_nt: TGTGCCAGCATTAAGGGCGGCTATCCCCCGGGGGAGCAGTACTTC
cdr3_aa: CASIKGGYPPGEQYF

j_call: TRBJ2-7
clone_size: -
v_call: TRBV12-5
d_call: -
cdr3_nt: TGTGCTAGTGGTTTGGAGTTTCGGGACACTCCAGTCTACGAGCAGTACTTC
cdr3_aa: CASGLEFRDTPVYEQYF

j_call: TRBJ2-4
clone_size: once
v_call: TRBV15
d_call: -
cdr3_nt: TGTGCCACCAGCAGAGATCTGGAACTAGCAATTAACCTAGCCAAAAACATTCAGTACTTC
cdr3_aa: CATSRDLELAINLAKNIQYF

j_call: TRBJ2-7
clone_size: -
v_call: TRBV7-2
d_call: TRBD1
cdr3_nt: TGTGCCAGCAGCTTACCGCGCGTAAGGGACAGGGGGTACTCCTACGAGCAGTACTTC
cdr3_aa: CASSLPRVRDRGYSYEQYF

j_call: TRBJ1-4
clone_size: -
v_call: TRBV6-5
d_call: TRBD1
cdr3_nt: TGTGCCAGCAGTTACTTCGCAGGGGGCCCGGAAAAACTGTTTTTT
cdr3_aa: CASSYFAGGPEKLFF

j_call: TRBJ1-2
clone_size: -
v_call: TRBV11-1
d_call: -
cdr3_nt: TGTGCCAGCAGCTCTTCAGGGAGGGGAGAACGGCCCGGTTGGCATGGCTACACCTTC
cdr3_aa: CASSSSGRGERPGWHGYTF

j_call: TRBJ2-7
clone_size: once
v_call: TRBV29-1
d_call: TRBD1
cdr3_nt: TGCAGCGTTCTGGACAGGTCCTACGAGCAGTACTTC
cdr3_aa: CSVLDRSYEQYF

j_call: TRBJ2-1
clone_size: -
v_call: TRBV19
d_call: TRBD2
cdr3_nt: TGTGCCAGTAGTCGACTAGCGGGAGGGTGGGGGAGCTCCTACAATGAGCAGTTCTTC
cdr3_aa: CASSRLAGGWGSSYNEQFF

j_call: TRBJ2-4
clone_size: few
v_call: TRBV4-1
d_call: -
cdr3_nt: TGCGCCAGCAGCCAAGGGGACTTACCTCTTAGTCTAGCCAAAAACATTCAGTACTTC
cdr3_aa: CASSQGDLPLSLAKNIQYF

j_call: TRBJ2-7
clone_size: -
v_call: TRBV10-1
d_call: -
cdr3_nt: TGCGCCAGCAGTGAGCACCGGCACGGGGGTTGGGACGAGCAGTACTTC
cdr3_aa: CASSEHRHGGWDEQYF

j_call: TRBJ1-6
clone_size: -
v_call: TRBV6-5
d_call: -
cdr3_nt: TGTGCCAGCAGAGCCCCGGGGTGGCCCGGTTCACCCCTCCACTTT
cdr3_aa: CASRAPGWPGSPLHF

j_call: TRBJ2-7
clone_size: -
v_call: TRBV6-5
d_call: -
cdr3_nt: TGTGCCAGCAGCTCCGACAGGAACGAGCAGTACTTC
cdr3_aa: CASSSDRNEQYF

j_call: TRBJ1-5
clone_size: -
v_call: TRBV2
d_call: -
cdr3_nt: TGTGCCAGCAGTGAAGGGGGCGGCAGGAATCAGCCCCAGCATTTT
cdr3_aa: CASSEGGGRNQPQHF

j_call: TRBJ1-5
clone_size: few
v_call: TRBV5-6
d_call: -
cdr3_nt: TGTGCCAGCAGCTTGGGGCCCAGCAATCAGCCCCAGCATTTT
cdr3_aa: CASSLGPSNQPQHF

j_call: TRBJ2-7
clone_size: -
v_call: TRBV7-8
d_call: -
cdr3_nt: TGTGCCAGCAGCTTAGCCTCAGAAACGTACGAGCAGTACTTC
cdr3_aa: CASSLASETYEQYF

j_call: TRBJ2-7
clone_size: -
v_call: TRBV21-1
d_call: -
cdr3_nt: TGTGCCAGCAGCAAACAAGGCAGGGGTCTTACGAAGCAGTACTTC
cdr3_aa: CASSKQGRGLTKQYF

j_call: TRBJ2-7
clone_size: -
v_call: TRBV7-2
d_call: -
cdr3_nt: TGTGCCAGCACCTTGGGCAGGGGCTACGAGCAGTACTTC
cdr3_aa: CASTLGRGYEQYF

j_call: TRBJ1-2
clone_size: few
v_call: TRBV30
d_call: TRBD1
cdr3_nt: TGTGCCTGGAAGGGGGGGGACAGGGGGTTCGGAGGCTACACCTTC
cdr3_aa: CAWKGGDRGFGGYTF

j_call: TRBJ1-3
clone_size: -
v_call: TRBV9
d_call: -
cdr3_nt: TGTGCCAGCAGGGGGGGATACTCTGGAAACACCATATATTTT
cdr3_aa: CASRGGYSGNTIYF

j_call: TRBJ2-7
clone_size: -
v_call: TRBV5-1
d_call: TRBD2
cdr3_nt: TGCGCCAGCAGCGGCGTACTAGCGGGGGACTCCTACGAGCAGTACTTC
cdr3_aa: CASSGVLAGDSYEQYF

j_call: TRBJ2-4
clone_size: -
v_call: TRBV6-5
d_call: TRBD2
cdr3_nt: TGTGCCAGCAGTCCCCCGGGGGGGAAAAACATTCAGTACTTC
cdr3_aa: CASSPPGGKNIQYF

j_call: TRBJ1-2
clone_size: few
v_call: TRBV28
d_call: TRBD1
cdr3_nt: TGTGCCAGCAGTTTGGGACAGGTCCTATCCTATGGCTACACCTTC
cdr3_aa: CASSLGQVLSYGYTF

j_call: TRBJ2-5
clone_size: -
v_call: TRBV5-5
d_call: -
cdr3_nt: TGTGCCAGCAGGGGACGGGAGCGGAGATCGCAAGAGACCCAGTACTTC
cdr3_aa: CASRGRERRSQETQYF

j_call: TRBJ1-2
clone_size: -
v_call: TRBV5-6
d_call: TRBD1
cdr3_nt: TGTGCCAGCAGCTTGGAAGCAGGGGGCGGCTACACCTTC
cdr3_aa: CASSLEAGGGYTF

j_call: TRBJ2-1
clone_size: -
v_call: TRBV20-1
d_call: -
cdr3_nt: TGCAGTGCTATGGCTGGTGAGCAGTTCTTC
cdr3_aa: CSAMAGEQFF

j_call: TRBJ2-7
clone_size: -
v_call: TRBV7-9
d_call: TRBD2
cdr3_nt: TGTGCCAGCAGCTTCGGTAAGACTAGCTGGCCCAGCTCCTACGAGCAGTACTTC
cdr3_aa: CASSFGKTSWPSSYEQYF

j_call: TRBJ2-2
clone_size: once
v_call: TRBV23-1
d_call: -
cdr3_nt: TGCGCCAGCAGTCAATCGGTGGGAGGGGGTACCGGGGAGCTGTTTTTT
cdr3_aa: CASSQSVGGGTGELFF

j_call: TRBJ2-5
clone_size: -
v_call: TRBV4-1
d_call: TRBD2
cdr3_nt: TGCGCCAGCAGCCAAGTTTCTAGCGGAAAAGAGACCCAGTACTTC
cdr3_aa: CASSQVSSGKETQYF

j_call: TRBJ2-7
clone_size: -
v_call: TRBV10-2
d_call: -
cdr3_nt: TGCGCCAGCAGTGGGGGGCCCGGGGGGCCCGGTTACGAGCAGTACTTC
cdr3_aa: CASSGGPGGPGYEQYF

j_call: TRBJ2-1
clone_size: once
v_call: TRBV27
d_call: TRBD2
cdr3_nt: TGTGCCAGCAGTTTGAATCCTAGCGGAGACAATGAGCAGTTCTTC
cdr3_aa: CASSLNPSGDNEQFF

j_call: TRBJ2-7
clone_size: -
v_call: TRBV18
d_call: TRBD2
cdr3_nt: TGTGCCAGCTCCCTAGCGGGAGCGCCCTCCTACGAGCAGTACTTC
cdr3_aa: CASSLAGAPSYEQYF

j_call: TRBJ2-3
clone_size: -
v_call: TRBV6-5
d_call: TRBD1
cdr3_nt: TGTGCCAGCAGTCGGACAGGAGTCGTCACAGATACGCAGTATTTT
cdr3_aa: CASSRTGVVTDTQYF

j_call: TRBJ1-4
clone_size: -
v_call: TRBV30
d_call: TRBD1
cdr3_nt: TGTGCCTGGAGTCCAATGGACAGGGGGCAGAATGAAAAACTGTTTTTT
cdr3_aa: CAWSPMDRGQNEKLFF